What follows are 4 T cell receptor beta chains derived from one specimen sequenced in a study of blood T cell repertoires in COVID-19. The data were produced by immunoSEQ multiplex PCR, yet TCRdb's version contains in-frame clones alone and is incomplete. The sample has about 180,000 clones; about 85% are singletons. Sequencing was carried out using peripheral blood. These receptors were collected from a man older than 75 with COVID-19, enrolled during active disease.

CDR3 residues: CASSSTGLEDQPQHF. Here the CDR3 DNA reads TGCGCCAGCAGCTCGACAGGGTTAGAGGATCAGCCCCAGCATTTT. This chain links TRBV5-1 with TRBJ1-5; 7 nucleotides match TRBD1. The V segment lost 3 bases and the J segment 5 bases; nucleotides outside the gene matches: 8. Germline V lookup: CDR1 SGHRS, CDR2 YFSETQ. The CDR3 sequence is 15 residues long.

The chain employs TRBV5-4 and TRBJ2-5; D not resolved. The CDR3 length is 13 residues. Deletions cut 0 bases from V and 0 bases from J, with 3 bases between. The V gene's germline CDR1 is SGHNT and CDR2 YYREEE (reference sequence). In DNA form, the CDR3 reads TGTGCCAGCAGCTTGGACTACCAAGAGACCCAGTACTTC. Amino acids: CASSLDYQETQYF.

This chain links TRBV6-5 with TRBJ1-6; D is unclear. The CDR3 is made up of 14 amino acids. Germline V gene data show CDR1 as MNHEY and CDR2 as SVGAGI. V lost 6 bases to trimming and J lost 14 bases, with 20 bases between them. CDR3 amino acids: CASSPDGVETSLHF. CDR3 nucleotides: TGTGCCAGCAGCCCGGACGGGGTCGAGACGTCCCTCCACTTT.

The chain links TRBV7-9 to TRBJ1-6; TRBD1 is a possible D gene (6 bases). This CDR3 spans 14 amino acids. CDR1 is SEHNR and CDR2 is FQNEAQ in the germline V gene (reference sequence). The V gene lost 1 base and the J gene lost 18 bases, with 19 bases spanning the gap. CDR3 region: CASSLDGGRDIPHF. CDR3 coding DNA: TGTGCCAGCAGCTTAGATGGAGGACGGGACATCCCCCACTTT.